The sequence of this T cell receptor beta chain was determined in a study of early T cells in non-severe SARS-CoV-2 infection. Study-level information: The input, bulk RNA from unsorted whole blood, was sequenced, and chains were unpaired. Study outcomes and limitations: Anti-spike CD8 responses were favored in VDJdb matching, and private and CD4 specificities were missed.

The germline CDR1 and CDR2 sequences are SQVTM and ANQGSEA. This CDR3 contains 12 residues. The junction had 5 bases not matched to a gene; V was cut back by 6 bases and J by 8 bases. TCRdb re-derived calls from the 5' RACE reads in MiXCR, one entry per CDR3 protein. The table lists 23,000 or so distinct CDR3 sequences, about 5.3% of them singletons. This clonotype was seen ten or more times. Its antigen is unknown. The rearrangement joins TRBV29-1 to TRBJ2-1, with 9 bases that match TRBD2. The clonotype was recovered from an adult who was a healthcare worker with PCR-confirmed SARS-CoV-2 infection or an uninfected control (not recorded which). The material sequenced was whole blood. The CDR3 nucleotides are TGCAGCGTCCCCGGGACTAGCTATGAGCAGTTCTTC. Amino acid sequence: CSVPGTSYEQFF.